This passage covers 13 T cell receptor beta chains from one sample sequenced in a study of shared clonotypes between healthy human individuals. This table comes from immunoSEQ multiplex PCR, and its TCRdb copy is limited to in-frame clones, with some not included. The data contain about 1.5 million clones, 98% of them singletons. Input material: naive CD4+ T cells sorted from blood. Stated subset: CD45RA+ positively selected. These receptor sequences come from a man aged 25 to 45 in good health.

J is TRBJ2-7 and V is TRBV2; no definite D call. CDR3 size: 13 residues. V dropped 5 bases and J dropped 7 bases, with 15 bases sitting between them. Per germline, CDR1 SNHLY and CDR2 FYNNEI. For the CDR3, the DNA is TGTGCCAGCAGTCTGATGGATTCGCGGGAGCAGTACTTC. It translates to CASSLMDSREQYF. Complete variable domain (other parts from reference TRBV2 and TRBJ2-7): EPEVTQTPSHQVTQMGQEVILRCVPISNHLYFYWYRQILGQKVEFLVSFYNNEISEKSEIFDDQFSVERPDGSNFTLKIRSTKLEDSAMYFCASSLMDSREQYFGPGTRLTVT.

This sequence joins TRBV5-1 and TRBJ2-3, with 8 bases that match TRBD2. Germline V lookup: CDR1 SGHRS, CDR2 YFSETQ. V gave up 2 bases and J gave up 1 base; unmatched junction bases: 6. CDR3 size: 16 residues. CDR3 coding DNA: TGCGCCAGCAGCTTTCCGCTTAGCGGGGGCACAGATACGCAGTATTTT. Translating it yields CASSFPLSGGTDTQYF.

Points on this clone: This CDR3 is also generated by other DNA sequences in the sample. The chain carries TRBV6-5 and TRBJ2-3; 9 bases line up with TRBD2. V shed 4 bases and J 0 bases; nucleotides not matched to a gene: 2. This CDR3 is 15 amino acids long. Looked up from germline, CDR1 is MNHEY and CDR2 is SVGAGI. The CDR3 reads CASSSTSGSTDTQYF. For the CDR3, the DNA is TGTGCCAGCAGTTCAACTAGCGGGAGCACAGATACGCAGTATTTT.

This clone occurred once. This chain connects TRBV6-1 to TRBJ2-7; D is unclear. V lost 3 bases and J lost 5, with 29 bases in between. CDR1 and CDR2 (germline): MNHNS, SASEGT. The CDR3 has 19 residues. Here the CDR3 DNA reads TGTGCCAGCAGTGACCCACTACCCGTTTTAGCCGGGTCAGCCCACGAGCAGTACTTC. Its translation is CASSDPLPVLAGSAHEQYF.

The CDR3 nucleotides read TGTGCCAGCAGTGAAGTGCGTGTACAGGGGGATTTCTACGAGCAGTACTTC. Encoded protein: CASSEVRVQGDFYEQYF. The chain has TRBV6-1 and TRBJ2-7; TRBD1 agrees at 8 bases. CDR1 and CDR2 from the germline V gene are MNHNS and SASEGT. J lost 3 bases, V lost 1 base, and 11 bases had no gene match. The CDR3 has 17 amino acids.

The V gene is TRBV5-5, the J gene TRBJ2-7, with D uncertain. The CDR3 covers 15 residues. The ends were cut back, 0 bases at V and 4 bases at J, with 14 bases in the middle. The germline V gene has CDR1 SGHKS and CDR2 YYEKEE (reference sequence). The DNA of the CDR3 is TGTGCCAGCAGCTTGGCCTGGCTACGACATTACGAGCAGTACTTC. Protein sequence: CASSLAWLRHYEQYF.

V and J are TRBV15 and TRBJ1-5; unclear D gene. CDR1 is LNHNV and CDR2 is YYDKDF in the germline V gene (reference sequence). The CDR3 consists of 15 residues. V lost 0 bases, J lost 2 bases, and 8 bases lay in between. CDR3 in DNA: TGTGCCACCAGCAGAGATTTGGTCGGCAATCAGCCCCAGCATTTT. It is translated as CATSRDLVGNQPQHF.

This chain uses TRBV7-3 with TRBJ2-1, with a possible D match to TRBD2 (6 bases). V was cut by 5 bases and J by 7 bases, with 12 bases left in between. This CDR3 is 13 amino acids long. CDR1 is SGHTA, CDR2 FQGTGA, per germline. This chain's CDR3 is CASSQTGGNEQFF. Here the CDR3 DNA reads TGTGCCAGCAGCCAGACTGGGGGGAATGAGCAGTTCTTC.

The V gene is TRBV5-1, the J gene TRBJ2-5; 11 nucleotides agree with TRBD2. V was clipped by 0 bases and J by 0 bases; unmatched bases: 4. CDR1 SGHRS and CDR2 YFSETQ come from the germline V gene. The CDR3 has 17 residues. The CDR3 DNA follows: TGCGCCAGCAGCTTGGGGGGACTAGCGGACTACCAAGAGACCCAGTACTTC. Translated: CASSLGGLADYQETQYF.

The rearrangement joins TRBV10-3 to TRBJ2-1; TRBD2 aligns across 9 bases. The CDR3 has 17 amino acids. V lost 2 bases to trimming and J lost 4 bases; unmatched junction nucleotides: 9. CDR1 is ENHRY, CDR2 SYGVKD, per germline. CDR3 amino acids: CAISESSSSGSYNEQFF. The CDR3 DNA follows: TGTGCCATCAGTGAGAGTTCAAGTAGCGGGAGTTACAATGAGCAGTTCTTC.

The J gene is TRBJ2-4, the V gene TRBV25-1; 8 nucleotides line up with TRBD1. The CDR3 length is 15 residues. The trim removed 0 bases at V and 6 bases at J, leaving 4 bases unmatched. Germline loops: CDR1 MGHDK, CDR2 SYGVNS. CDR3 loop: CASSEYLGTGNIQYF. The DNA for the CDR3 is TGTGCCAGCAGTGAATATTTAGGGACAGGAAACATTCAGTACTTC. Full variable domain (remainder filled in from reference TRBV25-1 and TRBJ2-4): EADIYQTPRYLVIGTGKKITLECSQTMGHDKMYWYQQDPGMELHLIHYSYGVNSTEKGDLSSESTVSRIRTEHFPLTLESARPSHTSQYLCASSEYLGTGNIQYFGAGTRLSVL.

This clone was observed a single time. This chain connects TRBV28 to TRBJ2-7; 11 bases are shared with TRBD2. Trimming at V came to 4 bases and at J to 4 bases, leaving 12 bases not matched to a gene. The germline V gene has CDR1 MDHEN and CDR2 SYDVKM. The CDR3 is 17 residues long. Here the CDR3 reads CASSSPWTSGFGYEQYF. CDR3 coding DNA: TGTGCCAGCAGTTCACCTTGGACTAGCGGGTTTGGTTACGAGCAGTACTTC.

The chain employs TRBV15 and TRBJ1-5, with 9 positions matching TRBD1. J was trimmed by 1 base and V by 6 bases; bases with no gene match: 7. This CDR3 contains 16 residues. Per germline, CDR1 LNHNV and CDR2 YYDKDF (reference sequence). In DNA, the CDR3 is TGTGCCACCAGTACCCAGGACAGGGGAAGCAATCAGCCCCAGCATTTT. Encoded protein: CATSTQDRGSNQPQHF.